These 16 T cell receptor beta chains were sequenced from one sample in a study of T cell changes during pregnancy in multiple sclerosis. Repertoires were generated with immunoSEQ multiplex PCR, while TCRdb's copy carries only in-frame clones and drops some. The table shows more than 40,000 clones, with about nine tenths occurring only once. This specimen consisted of CD8+ T cells from peripheral blood mononuclear cells, obtained after pregnancy. The receptor source for this set is a female donor with multiple sclerosis, enrolled in a pregnancy study.

This clone was seen just once. This chain uses TRBV11-2 with TRBJ1-4; the match to TRBD1 covers 12 bases. The CDR3 runs to 19 residues. The V segment lost 0 bases and the J segment 8 bases; nucleotides outside the gene matches: 13. Germline assignment: CDR1 SGHAT and CDR2 FQNNGV. CDR3 DNA: TGTGCCAGCAGCTTAGAGGGTCCCGGGACAGGGGGCGAACAAGAAAAACTGTTTTTT. Its translation is CASSLEGPGTGGEQEKLFF.

This rearrangement joins TRBV7-9 to TRBJ1-4; 7 bases align to TRBD1. Germline lookup yields CDR1 SEHNR and CDR2 FQNEAQ (reference sequence). The V and J ends lost 4 bases and 3 bases, in that order; junction bases with no gene match: 11. The CDR3 totals 17 residues. The CDR3 here is CASSSTGLLGANEKLFF. The CDR3 DNA sequence: TGTGCCAGCAGCTCGACAGGGCTGTTGGGCGCTAATGAAAAACTGTTTTTT. The full variable domain, completed using reference TRBV7-9 and TRBJ1-4, is DTGVSQNPRHKITKRGQNVTFRCDPISEHNRLYWYRQTLGQGPEFLTYFQNEAQLEKSRLLSDRFSAERPKGSFSTLEIQRTEQGDSAMYLCASSSTGLLGANEKLFFGSGTQLSVL.

This chain uses TRBV7-9 with TRBJ2-7; TRBD2 might be the D (5 bases). In germline, CDR1 is SEHNR, CDR2 FQNEAQ (reference sequence). With 4 bases removed from V and 4 bases from J, the gap between germline ends came to 14 bases. The CDR3 contains 14 residues. In DNA form, the CDR3 reads TGTGCCAGCAGCTCTAAAGAGAGGGCTTACGAGCAGTACTTC. Protein: CASSSKERAYEQYF.

This chain uses TRBV28 with TRBJ2-7, with TRBD2 matching 7 bases. Germline-derived CDR1 and CDR2 are MDHEN and SYDVKM. V shed 2 bases and J 5 bases; nucleotides not matched to a gene: 9. This CDR3 region has 15 residues. The CDR3 reads CASSLRQGGLNEQYF. CDR3 DNA sequence: TGTGCCAGCAGTTTAAGGCAGGGAGGGCTGAACGAGCAGTACTTC.

The V and J genes are TRBV19 and TRBJ2-2; 13 nucleotides match TRBD2. CDR1 is LNHDA, CDR2 SQIVND, per germline (reference sequence). The CDR3 is made up of 19 amino acids. Germline trimming cut 5 bases from V and 6 bases from J; bases unmatched to any gene: 15. The CDR3 reads CASSSRTSGGILGAGELFF. The CDR3 nucleotides are TGTGCCAGTAGTTCCCGGACTAGCGGGGGAATCCTAGGCGCCGGGGAGCTGTTTTTT. Combining the CDR3 with reference TRBV19 and TRBJ2-2 gives the whole variable domain DGGITQSPKYLFRKEGQNVTLSCEQNLNHDAMYWYRQDPGQGLRLIYYSQIVNDFQKGDIAEGYSVSREKKESFPLTVTSAQKNPTAFYLCASSSRTSGGILGAGELFFGEGSRLTVL.

The V gene is TRBV7-2, the J gene TRBJ2-2; D not certain. The V gene's germline CDR1 is SGHTA and CDR2 FQGNSA. The CDR3 is 13 residues long. The ends were cut back, 6 bases at V and 5 bases at J, with 10 bases in the middle. CDR3 DNA: TGTGCCAGCAGTCAAAGTACAACCGGGGAGCTGTTTTTT. Amino acids: CASSQSTTGELFF.

V and J are TRBV6-5 and TRBJ2-5, with TRBD1 identical over 8 bases. The CDR3 spans 15 residues. The V gene end was trimmed by 5 bases and the J gene end by 0 bases; junction bases not matched to a gene: 5. The V gene's germline CDR1 is MNHEY and CDR2 SVGAGI. DNA for the CDR3: TGTGCCAGCAGTATGCCGGGACAGGACCAAGAGACCCAGTACTTC. It yields the protein CASSMPGQDQETQYF.

The gene calls are TRBV7-9 and TRBJ1-2; D not certain. The CDR3 covers 15 residues. V shed 5 bases and J shed 0 bases, with 13 bases lying between them. The V gene's germline CDR1 is SEHNR and CDR2 FQNEAQ (reference sequence). CDR3 region: CASSPPGKPNYGYTF. The CDR3 DNA follows: TGTGCCAGCAGCCCCCCGGGGAAACCTAACTATGGCTACACCTTC.

V usage is TRBV5-6 and J usage is TRBJ1-1, with D maybe TRBD1 (6 bases). Germline values: CDR1 SGHDT, CDR2 YYEEEE. V was cut by 1 base and J by 1 base, with 8 bases left in between. The CDR3 covers 14 residues. The CDR3 here is CASSLWTANTEAFF. The DNA of the CDR3 is TGTGCCAGCAGCTTGTGGACAGCGAACACTGAAGCTTTCTTT.

The V gene is TRBV10-3, the J gene TRBJ2-3, with 7 bases identical to TRBD1. With 6 bases clipped from V and 1 base from J, the junction kept 4 bases outside the gene matches. This CDR3 region has 14 residues. Germline V gene lookup returns CDR1 ENHRY and CDR2 SYGVKD. This CDR3 reads CAIRRTGGTDTQYF. As DNA, the CDR3 is TGTGCCATCAGAAGGACAGGAGGCACAGATACGCAGTATTTT.

The chain links TRBV2 to TRBJ2-1; 11 positions match TRBD1. V gave up 9 bases and J gave up 6 bases; unmatched junction bases: 1. Germline V gene sequence: CDR1 SNHLY, CDR2 FYNNEI. The CDR3 extends over 12 amino acids. CDR3 coding DNA: TGTGCCAGTGGGACAGGGGGCAATGAGCAGTTCTTC. It specifies CASGTGGNEQFF.

This chain connects TRBV7-8 to TRBJ2-4; a weak D match, TRBD2 (5 bases). CDR3 length: 20 residues. V was cut by 2 bases and J by 3 bases, with 26 bases left in between. Germline V gene lookup returns CDR1 SGHVS and CDR2 FQNEAQ. The CDR3 region has the DNA TGTGCCAGCAGCTTAAAAGAGGCCCTAGCCGCGGAGACGGGCAAAAACATTCAGTACTTC. This gives the protein CASSLKEALAAETGKNIQYF.

The gene calls are TRBV6-4 and TRBJ2-1; 7 positions match TRBD2. Trimming removed 2 bases from V and 0 bases from J; junction bases left unmatched: 4. Germline-derived CDR1 and CDR2 are MRHNA and SNTAGT. CDR3 size: 16 residues. The CDR3 sequence is CASSDLAESSYNEQFF. CDR3 DNA: TGTGCCAGCAGTGACCTAGCGGAGAGCTCCTACAATGAGCAGTTCTTC.

The V and J genes are TRBV25-1 and TRBJ2-1, with 10 bases matching TRBD2. Germline values: CDR1 MGHDK, CDR2 SYGVNS. The CDR3 totals 18 residues. J gave up 0 bases and V 1 base, and 6 bases lay outside the gene matches. This CDR3 is CASSEWDSGGNSYNEQFF. The CDR3 DNA follows: TGTGCCAGCAGTGAATGGGATAGCGGGGGGAACTCCTACAATGAGCAGTTCTTC.

The chain links TRBV19 to TRBJ1-6; D remains ambiguous. Germline V gene lookup returns CDR1 LNHDA and CDR2 SQIVND (reference sequence). CDR3 size: 16 residues. With 3 bases removed from V and 7 bases from J, the gap between germline ends came to 16 bases. The CDR3 is CASSISVGSWNSPLHF. The CDR3 coding sequence is TGTGCCAGTAGTATCTCTGTAGGGAGTTGGAATTCACCCCTCCACTTT. Combining the CDR3 with reference TRBV19 and TRBJ1-6 gives the whole variable domain DGGITQSPKYLFRKEGQNVTLSCEQNLNHDAMYWYRQDPGQGLRLIYYSQIVNDFQKGDIAEGYSVSREKKESFPLTVTSAQKNPTAFYLCASSISVGSWNSPLHFGNGTRLTVT.

The chain couples TRBV6-6 to TRBJ1-1, with D perhaps TRBD1 (5 bases). The CDR3 extends over 16 amino acids. With 0 bases removed from V and 8 bases from J, the gap between germline ends came to 19 bases. Germline CDR1 MNHNY, CDR2 SVGAGI (reference sequence). CDR3 nucleotides: TGTGCCAGCAGTTACTCCGGGGGTTCCTTCTCTGCAGAAGCTTTCTTT. Protein: CASSYSGGSFSAEAFF.